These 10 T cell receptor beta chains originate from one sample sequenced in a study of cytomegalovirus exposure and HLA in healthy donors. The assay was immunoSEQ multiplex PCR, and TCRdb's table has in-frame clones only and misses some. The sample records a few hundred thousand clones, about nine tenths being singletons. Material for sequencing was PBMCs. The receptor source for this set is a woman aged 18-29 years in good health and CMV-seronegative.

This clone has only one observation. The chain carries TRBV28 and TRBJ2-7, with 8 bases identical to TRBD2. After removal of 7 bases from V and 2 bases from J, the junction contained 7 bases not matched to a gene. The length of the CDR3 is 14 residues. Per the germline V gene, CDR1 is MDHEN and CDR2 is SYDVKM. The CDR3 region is CASIRSGTTYEQYF. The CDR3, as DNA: TGTGCCAGCATCCGTAGCGGGACTACCTACGAGCAGTACTTC. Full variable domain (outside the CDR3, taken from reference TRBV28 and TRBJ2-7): DVKVTQSSRYLVKRTGEKVFLECVQDMDHENMFWYRQDPGLGLRLIYFSYDVKMKEKGDIPEGYSVSREKKERFSLILESASTNQTSMYLCASIRSGTTYEQYFGPGTRLTVT.

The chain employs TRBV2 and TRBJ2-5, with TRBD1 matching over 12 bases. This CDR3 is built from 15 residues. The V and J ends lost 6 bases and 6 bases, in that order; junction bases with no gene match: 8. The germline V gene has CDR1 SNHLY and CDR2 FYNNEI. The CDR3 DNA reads TGTGCCAGCAGCCCGGGACAGGGGGCGCGAAAGACCCAGTACTTC. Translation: CASSPGQGARKTQYF.

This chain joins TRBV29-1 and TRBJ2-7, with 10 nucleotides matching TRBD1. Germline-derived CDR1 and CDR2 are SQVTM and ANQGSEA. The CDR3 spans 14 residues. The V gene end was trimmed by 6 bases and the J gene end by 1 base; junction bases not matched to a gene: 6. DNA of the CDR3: TGCAGCGTCACCGGGACAGGGGTTTCCTACGAGCAGTACTTC. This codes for CSVTGTGVSYEQYF.

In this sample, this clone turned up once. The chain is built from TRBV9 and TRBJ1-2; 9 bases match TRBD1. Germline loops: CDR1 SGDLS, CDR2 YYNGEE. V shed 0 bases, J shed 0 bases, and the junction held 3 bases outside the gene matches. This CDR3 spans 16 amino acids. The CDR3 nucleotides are TGTGCCAGCAGCGTAGGACAGGGGGAGACTAACTATGGCTACACCTTC. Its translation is CASSVGQGETNYGYTF.

The CDR3 loop reads CASSGRDSSSYEQYF. CDR3 coding DNA: TGTGCCAGCAGCGGCCGGGACTCAAGCTCCTACGAGCAGTACTTC. The rearrangement links TRBV11-1 to TRBJ2-7; a possible D gene is TRBD2 (6 bases). Germline lookup yields CDR1 SGHAT and CDR2 FQDESV (reference sequence). With 5 bases removed from V and 0 bases from J, the gap between germline ends came to 14 bases. This CDR3 is 15 amino acids long.

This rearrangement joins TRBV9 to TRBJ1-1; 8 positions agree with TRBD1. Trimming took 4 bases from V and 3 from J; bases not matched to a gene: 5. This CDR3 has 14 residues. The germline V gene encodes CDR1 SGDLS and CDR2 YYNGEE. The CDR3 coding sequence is TGTGCCAGCAGCACCCAGACAGGGGACACTGAAGCTTTCTTT. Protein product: CASSTQTGDTEAFF.

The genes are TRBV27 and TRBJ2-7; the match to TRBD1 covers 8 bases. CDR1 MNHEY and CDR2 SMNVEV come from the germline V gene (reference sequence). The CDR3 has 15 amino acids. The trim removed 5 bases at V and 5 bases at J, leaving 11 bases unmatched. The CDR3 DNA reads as TGTGCCAGCAGTCTGCTCCGTGACAGGGGTAACGAGCAGTACTTC. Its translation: CASSLLRDRGNEQYF.

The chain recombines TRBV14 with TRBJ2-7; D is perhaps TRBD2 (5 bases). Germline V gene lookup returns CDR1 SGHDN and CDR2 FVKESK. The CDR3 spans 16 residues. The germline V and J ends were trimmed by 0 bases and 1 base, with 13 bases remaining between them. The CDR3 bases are TGTGCCAGCAGCCAAGAGGTGGGAGCTGGTTCCTACGAGCAGTACTTC. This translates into CASSQEVGAGSYEQYF.

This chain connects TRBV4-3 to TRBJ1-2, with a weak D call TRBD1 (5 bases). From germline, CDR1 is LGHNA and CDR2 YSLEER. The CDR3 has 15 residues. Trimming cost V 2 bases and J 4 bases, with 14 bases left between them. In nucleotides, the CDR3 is TGCGCCAGCAGCCAAACCGAAACGGGGGGCTATGGCTACACCTTC. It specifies CASSQTETGGYGYTF.

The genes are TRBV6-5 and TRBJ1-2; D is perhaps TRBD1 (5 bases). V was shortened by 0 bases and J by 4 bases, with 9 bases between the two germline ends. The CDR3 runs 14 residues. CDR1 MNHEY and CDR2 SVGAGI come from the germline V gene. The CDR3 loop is CASSYSQGGYGYTF. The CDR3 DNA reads TGTGCCAGCAGTTACTCTCAGGGAGGCTATGGCTACACCTTC.